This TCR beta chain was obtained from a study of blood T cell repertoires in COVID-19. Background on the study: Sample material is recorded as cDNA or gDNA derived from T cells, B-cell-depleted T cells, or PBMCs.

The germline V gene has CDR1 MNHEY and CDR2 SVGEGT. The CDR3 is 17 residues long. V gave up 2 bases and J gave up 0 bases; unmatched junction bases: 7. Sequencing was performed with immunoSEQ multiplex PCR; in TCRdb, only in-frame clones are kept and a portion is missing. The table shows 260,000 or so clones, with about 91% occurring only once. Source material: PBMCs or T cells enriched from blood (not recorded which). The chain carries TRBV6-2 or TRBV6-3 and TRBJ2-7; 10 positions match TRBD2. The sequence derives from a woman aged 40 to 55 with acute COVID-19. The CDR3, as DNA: TGTGCCAGCAGTTACGCCCCCCTAGCGGGAGTCTCCTACGAGCAGTACGTC. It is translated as CASSYAPLAGVSYEQYV.